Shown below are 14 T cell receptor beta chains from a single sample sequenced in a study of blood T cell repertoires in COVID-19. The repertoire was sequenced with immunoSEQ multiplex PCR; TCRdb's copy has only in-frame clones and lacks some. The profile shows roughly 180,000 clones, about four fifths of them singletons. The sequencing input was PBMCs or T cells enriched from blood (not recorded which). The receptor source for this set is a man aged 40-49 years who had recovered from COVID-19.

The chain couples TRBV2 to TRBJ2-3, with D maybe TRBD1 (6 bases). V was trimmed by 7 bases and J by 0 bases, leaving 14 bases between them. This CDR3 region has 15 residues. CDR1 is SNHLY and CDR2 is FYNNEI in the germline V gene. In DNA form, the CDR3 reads TGTGCCAGCAACCTGGGGGCAGCCAGCACAGATACGCAGTATTTT. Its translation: CASNLGAASTDTQYF.

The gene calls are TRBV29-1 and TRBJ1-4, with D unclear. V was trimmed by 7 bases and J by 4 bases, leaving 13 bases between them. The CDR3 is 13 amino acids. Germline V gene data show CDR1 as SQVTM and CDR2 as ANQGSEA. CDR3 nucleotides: TGCAGCGCCGAGGGTGCCAATAATGAAAAACTGTTTTTT. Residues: CSAEGANNEKLFF.

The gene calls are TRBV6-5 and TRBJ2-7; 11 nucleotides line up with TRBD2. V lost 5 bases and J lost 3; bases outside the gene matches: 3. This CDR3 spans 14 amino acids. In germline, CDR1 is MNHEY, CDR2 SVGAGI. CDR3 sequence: CASSPGLADYEQYV. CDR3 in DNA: TGTGCCAGCAGTCCGGGACTAGCGGACTACGAGCAGTACGTC.

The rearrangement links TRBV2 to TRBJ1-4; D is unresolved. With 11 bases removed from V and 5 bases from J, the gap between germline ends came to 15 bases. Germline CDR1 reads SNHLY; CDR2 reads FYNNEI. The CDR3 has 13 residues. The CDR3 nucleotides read TGTGCCGCCCGGCGGGTTAAGAATGAAAAACTGTTTTTT. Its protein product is CAARRVKNEKLFF.

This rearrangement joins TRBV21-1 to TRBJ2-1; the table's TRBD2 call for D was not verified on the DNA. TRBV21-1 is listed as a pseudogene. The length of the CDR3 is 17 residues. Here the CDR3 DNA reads TGTGCCAGCAGCAGGGAGGGAGCGGGAGTAGGTTACAATGAGCAGTTCTTC. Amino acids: CASSREGAGVGYNEQFF.

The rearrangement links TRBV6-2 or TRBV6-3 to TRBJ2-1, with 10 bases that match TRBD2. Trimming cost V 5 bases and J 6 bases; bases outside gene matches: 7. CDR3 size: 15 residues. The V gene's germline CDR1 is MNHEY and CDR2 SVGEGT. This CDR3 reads CASSQYRTSGNEQFF. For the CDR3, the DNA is TGTGCCAGCAGTCAATATAGGACTAGCGGCAATGAGCAGTTCTTC.

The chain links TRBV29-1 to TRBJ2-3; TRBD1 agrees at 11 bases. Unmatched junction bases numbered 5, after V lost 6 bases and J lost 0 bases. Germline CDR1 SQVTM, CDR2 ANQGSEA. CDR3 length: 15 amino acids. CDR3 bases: TGCAGCGTCGCCGGGACAGGGGGAAGCACAGATACGCAGTATTTT. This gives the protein CSVAGTGGSTDTQYF.

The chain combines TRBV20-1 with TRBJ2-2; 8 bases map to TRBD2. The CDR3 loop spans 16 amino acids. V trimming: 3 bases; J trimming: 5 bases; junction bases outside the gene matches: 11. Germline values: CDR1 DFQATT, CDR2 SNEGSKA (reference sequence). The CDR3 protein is CSASDGRAGYTGELFF. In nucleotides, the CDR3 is TGCAGTGCTAGTGACGGGAGGGCCGGGTATACCGGGGAGCTGTTTTTT.

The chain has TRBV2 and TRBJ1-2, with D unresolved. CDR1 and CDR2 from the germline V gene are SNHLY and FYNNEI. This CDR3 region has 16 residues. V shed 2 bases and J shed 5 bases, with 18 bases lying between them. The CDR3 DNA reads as TGTGCCAGCAGTGAATTGTCTAAGGGAACGGGATATGGCTACACCTTC. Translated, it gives CASSELSKGTGYGYTF.

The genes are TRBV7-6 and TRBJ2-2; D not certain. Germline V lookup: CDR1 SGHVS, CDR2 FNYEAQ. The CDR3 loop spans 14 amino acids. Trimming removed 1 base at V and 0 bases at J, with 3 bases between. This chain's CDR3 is CASSLEPNTGELFF. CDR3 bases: TGTGCCAGCAGCTTAGAGCCGAACACCGGGGAGCTGTTTTTT.

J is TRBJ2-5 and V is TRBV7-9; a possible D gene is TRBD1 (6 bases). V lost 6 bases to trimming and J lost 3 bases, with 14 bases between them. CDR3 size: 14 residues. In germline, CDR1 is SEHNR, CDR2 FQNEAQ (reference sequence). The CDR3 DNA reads TGTGCCAGCAGTACCGGCACAGGGAAAGAGACCCAGTACTTC. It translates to CASSTGTGKETQYF. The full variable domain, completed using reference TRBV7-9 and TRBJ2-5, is DTGVSQNPRHKITKRGQNVTFRCDPISEHNRLYWYRQTLGQGPEFLTYFQNEAQLEKSRLLSDRFSAERPKGSFSTLEIQRTEQGDSAMYLCASSTGTGKETQYFGPGTRLLVL.

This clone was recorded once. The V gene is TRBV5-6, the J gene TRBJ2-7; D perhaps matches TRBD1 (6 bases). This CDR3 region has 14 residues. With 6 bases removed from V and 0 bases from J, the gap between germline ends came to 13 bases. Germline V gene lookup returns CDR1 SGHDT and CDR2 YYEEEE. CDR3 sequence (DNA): TGTGCCAGCACCTTTCAGGGGATCTCCTACGAGCAGTACGTC. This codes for CASTFQGISYEQYV.

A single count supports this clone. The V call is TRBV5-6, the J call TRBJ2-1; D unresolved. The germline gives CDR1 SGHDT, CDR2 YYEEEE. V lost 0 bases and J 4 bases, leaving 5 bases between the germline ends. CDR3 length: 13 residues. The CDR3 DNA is TGTGCCAGCAGCTTGGCCTTATACAATGAGCAGTTCTTC. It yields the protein CASSLALYNEQFF.

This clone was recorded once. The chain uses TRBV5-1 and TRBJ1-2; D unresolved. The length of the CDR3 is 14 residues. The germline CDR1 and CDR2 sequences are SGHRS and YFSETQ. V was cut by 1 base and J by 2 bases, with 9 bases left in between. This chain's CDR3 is CASSLQVSNYGYTF. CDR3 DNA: TGCGCCAGCAGCTTGCAGGTCTCCAACTATGGCTACACCTTC.